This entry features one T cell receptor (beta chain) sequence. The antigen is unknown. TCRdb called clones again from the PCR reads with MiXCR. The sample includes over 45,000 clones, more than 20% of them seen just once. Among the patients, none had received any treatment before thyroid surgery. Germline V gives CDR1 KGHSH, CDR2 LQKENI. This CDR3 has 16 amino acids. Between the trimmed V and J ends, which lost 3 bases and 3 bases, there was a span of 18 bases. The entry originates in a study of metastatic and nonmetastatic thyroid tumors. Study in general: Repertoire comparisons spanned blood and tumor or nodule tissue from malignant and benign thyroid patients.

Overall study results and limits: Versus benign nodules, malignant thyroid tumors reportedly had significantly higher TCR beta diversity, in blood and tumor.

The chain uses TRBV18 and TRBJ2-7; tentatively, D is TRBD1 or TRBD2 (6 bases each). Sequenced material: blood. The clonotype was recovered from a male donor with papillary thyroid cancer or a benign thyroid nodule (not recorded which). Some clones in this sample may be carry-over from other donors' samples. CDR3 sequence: CASSPPRGGGLYEQYF. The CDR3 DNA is TGTGCCAGCTCACCCCCCCGAGGAGGGGGGCTCTACGAGCAGTACTTC.